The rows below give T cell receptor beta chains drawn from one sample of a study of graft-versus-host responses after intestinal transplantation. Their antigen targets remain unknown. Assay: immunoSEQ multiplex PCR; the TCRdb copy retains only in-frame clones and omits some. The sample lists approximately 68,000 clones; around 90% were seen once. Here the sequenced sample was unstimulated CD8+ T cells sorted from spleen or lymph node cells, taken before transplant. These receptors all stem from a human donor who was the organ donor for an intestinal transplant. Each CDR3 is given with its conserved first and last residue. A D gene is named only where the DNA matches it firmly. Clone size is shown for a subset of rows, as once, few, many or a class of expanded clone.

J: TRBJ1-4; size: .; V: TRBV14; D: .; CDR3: CASSLDSPNEKLFF; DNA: TGTGCCAGCAGTCTGGACAGCCCTAATGAAAAACTGTTTTTT
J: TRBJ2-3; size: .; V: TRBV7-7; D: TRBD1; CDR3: CASSPGTGRTDTQYF; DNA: TGTGCTAGCAGCCCCGGGACAGGACGCACAGATACGCAGTATTTT
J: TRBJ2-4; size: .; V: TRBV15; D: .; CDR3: CATQSPLKTENIQYF; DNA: TGTGCCACCCAATCTCCGCTAAAGACAGAAAACATTCAGTACTTC
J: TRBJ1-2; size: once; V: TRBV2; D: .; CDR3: CASTPRGFLNYGYTF; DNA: TGTGCCAGCACTCCACGGGGTTTCCTTAACTATGGCTACACCTTC
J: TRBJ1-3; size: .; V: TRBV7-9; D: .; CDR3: CASSFSGENTIYF; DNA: TGTGCCAGCAGCTTCTCAGGGGAAAACACCATATATTTT
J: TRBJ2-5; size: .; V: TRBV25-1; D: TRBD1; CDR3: CASSYRGETQYF; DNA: TGTGCCAGCAGTTACAGGGGAGAGACCCAGTACTTC
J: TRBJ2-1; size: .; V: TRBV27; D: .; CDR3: CASSLTVTGAYNEQFF; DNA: TGTGCCAGCAGTTTAACTGTAACGGGGGCCTACAATGAGCAGTTCTTC
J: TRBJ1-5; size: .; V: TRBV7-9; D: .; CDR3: CASSSGQGDQPQHF; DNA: TGTGCCAGCAGCTCTGGGCAGGGCGATCAGCCCCAGCATTTT
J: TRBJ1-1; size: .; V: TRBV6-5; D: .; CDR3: CASSGDGGGKSEAFF; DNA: TGTGCCAGCAGCGGGGACGGCGGGGGGAAGTCTGAAGCTTTCTTT
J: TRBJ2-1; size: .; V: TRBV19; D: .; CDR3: CASSPGPLSYNEQFF; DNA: TGTGCCAGTAGCCCGGGTCCGCTCTCCTACAATGAGCAGTTCTTC
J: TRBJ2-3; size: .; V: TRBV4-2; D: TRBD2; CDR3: CASSQVPAGGDTDTQYF; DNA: TGTGCCAGCAGCCAAGTACCAGCGGGGGGCGACACAGATACGCAGTATTTT
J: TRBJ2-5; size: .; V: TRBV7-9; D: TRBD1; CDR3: CASSAGTGQETQYF; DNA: TGTGCCAGCAGCGCCGGGACAGGGCAAGAGACCCAGTACTTC
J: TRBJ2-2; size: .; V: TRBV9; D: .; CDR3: CASSPTHSLNTGELFF; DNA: TGTGCCAGCAGCCCCACCCATAGTTTAAACACCGGGGAGCTGTTTTTT
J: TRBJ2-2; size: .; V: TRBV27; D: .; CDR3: CASLKLSGTNTGELFF; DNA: TGTGCCAGCCTGAAGCTGTCAGGGACGAACACCGGGGAGCTGTTTTTT
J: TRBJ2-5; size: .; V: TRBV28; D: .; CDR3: CASDGGLQETQYF; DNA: TGTGCCTCAGACGGGGGGCTACAAGAGACCCAGTACTTC
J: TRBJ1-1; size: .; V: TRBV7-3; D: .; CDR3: CASSLTAGGISEAFF; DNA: TGTGCCAGCAGCTTGACAGCGGGTGGGATCTCTGAAGCTTTCTTT
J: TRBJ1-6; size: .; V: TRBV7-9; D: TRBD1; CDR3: CASSLEGAVNSPLHF; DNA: TGTGCCAGCAGCTTGGAGGGGGCGGTCAATTCACCCCTCCACTTT
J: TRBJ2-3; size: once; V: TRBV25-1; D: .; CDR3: CASSPGEGYGTDTQYF; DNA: TGTGCCAGCTCACCTGGAGAGGGATACGGCACAGATACGCAGTATTTT
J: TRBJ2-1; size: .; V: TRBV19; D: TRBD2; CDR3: CASSMRGVGEQFF; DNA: TGTGCCAGTAGTATGCGGGGGGTGGGTGAGCAGTTCTTC
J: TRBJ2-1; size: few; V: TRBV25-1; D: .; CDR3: CASSGTGNEQFF; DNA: TGTGCCAGCAGTGGAACAGGGAATGAGCAGTTCTTC
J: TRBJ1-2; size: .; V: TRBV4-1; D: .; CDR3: CASSQAGNYSGGYTF; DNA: TGCGCCAGCAGCCAAGCCGGAAATTATTCGGGTGGCTACACCTTC
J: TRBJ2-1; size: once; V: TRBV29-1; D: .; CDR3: CSVEGTGGDEQFF; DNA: TGCAGCGTTGAAGGGACAGGCGGGGATGAGCAGTTCTTC
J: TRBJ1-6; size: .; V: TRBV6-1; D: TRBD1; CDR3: CASEPGQPNSPLHF; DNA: TGTGCCAGTGAACCGGGACAGCCTAATTCACCCCTCCACTTT
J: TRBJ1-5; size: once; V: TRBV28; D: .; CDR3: CASSLEGFGSQPQHF; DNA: TGTGCCAGCAGTTTAGAGGGGTTCGGGAGTCAGCCCCAGCATTTT
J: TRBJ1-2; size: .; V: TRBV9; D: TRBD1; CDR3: CASSVVAGGGYGYTF; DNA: TGTGCCAGCAGCGTAGTAGCAGGGGGCGGTTATGGCTACACCTTC
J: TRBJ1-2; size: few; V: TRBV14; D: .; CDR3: CASSQALYGYTF; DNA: TGTGCCAGCAGCCAAGCCCTTTATGGCTACACCTTC
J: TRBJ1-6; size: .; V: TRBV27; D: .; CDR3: CASSLSGVLSPLHF; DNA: TGTGCCAGCAGTTTATCAGGAGTCCTGTCACCCCTCCACTTT
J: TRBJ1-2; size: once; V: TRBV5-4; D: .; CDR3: CASSFGPGTANYGYTF; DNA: .
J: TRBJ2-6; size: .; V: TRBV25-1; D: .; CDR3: CASSVGAGANVLTF; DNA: TGTGCCAGCAGTGTTGGGGCCGGGGCCAACGTCCTGACTTTC
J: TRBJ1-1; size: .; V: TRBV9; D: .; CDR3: CASSVQGSTEAFF; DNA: TGTGCCAGCAGCGTACAGGGGAGCACTGAAGCTTTCTTT
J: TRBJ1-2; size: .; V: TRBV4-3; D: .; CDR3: CASSQVPGENYGYTF; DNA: TGCGCCAGCAGCCAAGTACCAGGGGAAAACTATGGCTACACCTTC
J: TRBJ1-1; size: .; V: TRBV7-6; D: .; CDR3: CASSSSLGRVTEAFF; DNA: TGTGCCAGCAGCTCGAGCCTGGGCAGGGTGACTGAAGCTTTCTTT
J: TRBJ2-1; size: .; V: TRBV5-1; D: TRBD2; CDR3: CASSPGLAGVSYNEQFF; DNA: TGCGCCAGCAGCCCGGGACTAGCGGGGGTCTCCTACAATGAGCAGTTCTTC
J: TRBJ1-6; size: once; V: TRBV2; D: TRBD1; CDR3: CASSGQGLSYNSPLHF; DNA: TGTGCCAGCTCGGGACAGGGACTCTCCTATAATTCACCCCTCCACTTT
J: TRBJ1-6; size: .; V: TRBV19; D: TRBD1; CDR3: CASSTGQGASSGGNSPLHF; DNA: TGTGCCAGTAGTACCGGACAGGGGGCCTCATCGGGTGGTAATTCACCCCTCCACTTT
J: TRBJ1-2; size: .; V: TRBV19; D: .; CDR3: CASSTTGYGYTF; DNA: TGTGCCAGTAGTACGACAGGCTATGGCTACACCTTC
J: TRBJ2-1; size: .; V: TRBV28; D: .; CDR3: CASSFPGVSYNEQFF; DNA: TGTGCCAGCAGTTTCCCCGGGGTATCCTACAATGAGCAGTTCTTC
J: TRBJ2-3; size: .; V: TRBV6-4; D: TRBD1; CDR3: CASSDSTGSTDTQYF; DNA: TGTGCCAGCAGTGACTCGACAGGGAGCACAGATACGCAGTATTTT
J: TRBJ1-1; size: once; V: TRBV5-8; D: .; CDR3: CASSLTDRYSEAFF; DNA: TGTGCCAGCAGCCTAACCGACAGGTATTCCGAAGCTTTCTTT
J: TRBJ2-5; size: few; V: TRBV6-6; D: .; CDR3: CASMQAGQETQYF; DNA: TGTGCCAGCATGCAGGCAGGCCAAGAGACCCAGTACTTC
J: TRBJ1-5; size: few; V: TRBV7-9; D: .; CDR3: CASSGPAGSNQPQHF; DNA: TGTGCCAGCAGCGGACCGGCGGGGAGCAATCAGCCCCAGCATTTT
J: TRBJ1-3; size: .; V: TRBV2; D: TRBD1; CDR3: CASSGGTGDGTIYF; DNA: TGTGCCAGCAGTGGGGGGACAGGGGACGGCACCATATATTTT
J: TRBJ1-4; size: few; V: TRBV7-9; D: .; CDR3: CASSRVGGNEKLFF; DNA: TGTGCCAGCAGCCGCGTGGGGGGTAATGAAAAACTGTTTTTT
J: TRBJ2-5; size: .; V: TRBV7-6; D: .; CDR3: CASSLSRAPETQYF; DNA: TGTGCCAGCAGCTTAAGCAGGGCCCCAGAGACCCAGTACTTC
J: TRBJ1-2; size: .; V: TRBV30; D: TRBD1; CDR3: CAWDRGTHGYTF; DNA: TGTGCCTGGGACAGGGGGACCCATGGCTACACCTTC
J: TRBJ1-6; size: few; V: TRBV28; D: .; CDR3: CASSYRNSPLHF; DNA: TGTGCCAGCAGTTACAGGAATTCACCCCTCCACTTT
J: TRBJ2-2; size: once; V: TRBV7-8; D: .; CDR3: CASSLKSSPNTGELFF; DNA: TGTGCCAGCAGCTTAAAATCGAGCCCGAACACCGGGGAGCTGTTTTTT
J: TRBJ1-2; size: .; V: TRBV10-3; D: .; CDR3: CAISELRGRDRRNGYTF; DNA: TGTGCCATCAGTGAGCTCCGAGGGAGGGACCGTCGTAATGGCTACACCTTC